This T cell receptor (beta chain) was retrieved from a study of T-cell reconstitution after alpha-beta-depleted transplantation in children. The sample holds many counts of this clonotype. Its antigen remains unidentified. CDR1 and CDR2 (germline): SGDLS, YYNGEE. J lost 8 bases, V lost 6 bases, and 13 bases had no gene match. This CDR3 has 15 residues. Study-wide points: Surviving recipient T cells and intrathymic progenitors accounted for some patients' high TCRbeta diversity at day 60. When one year had passed after transplant, most T-cell counts and diversity came from newly produced T cells. Reported findings indicate that, about two months after transplant, alpha-beta T cells came from several hundred expanded clones, which were derived from non-depleted graft cells.

A library of TCRbeta sequences, prepared with unique molecular identifiers, was generated. TCRdb redid the calling of the PCR reads with MiXCR, one entry per CDR3 protein. The top ten clones hold under 35% of a sample with more than 400,000 distinct CDR3 sequences, around two fifths of them seen once. Sequences were derived from PBMCs, sampled before TCRalphabeta/CD19-depleted stem cell transplant. The chain links TRBV9 to TRBJ2-1; 8 bases match TRBD2. The TCR sequence derives from a girl aged 2 to 10 with aplastic anemia, due to receive a stem cell transplant. This CDR3 is CASNSPGTRRYEQFF. The DNA for the CDR3 is TGTGCCAGCAACTCACCCGGGACTAGACGCTATGAGCAGTTCTTC. The variable domain in full, with the rest retrieved from reference TRBV9 and TRBJ2-1, is DSGVTQTPKHLITATGQRVTLRCSPRSGDLSVYWYQQSLDQGLQFLIQYYNGEERAKGNILERFSAQQFPDLHSELNLSSLELGDSALYFCASNSPGTRRYEQFFGPGTRLTVL.